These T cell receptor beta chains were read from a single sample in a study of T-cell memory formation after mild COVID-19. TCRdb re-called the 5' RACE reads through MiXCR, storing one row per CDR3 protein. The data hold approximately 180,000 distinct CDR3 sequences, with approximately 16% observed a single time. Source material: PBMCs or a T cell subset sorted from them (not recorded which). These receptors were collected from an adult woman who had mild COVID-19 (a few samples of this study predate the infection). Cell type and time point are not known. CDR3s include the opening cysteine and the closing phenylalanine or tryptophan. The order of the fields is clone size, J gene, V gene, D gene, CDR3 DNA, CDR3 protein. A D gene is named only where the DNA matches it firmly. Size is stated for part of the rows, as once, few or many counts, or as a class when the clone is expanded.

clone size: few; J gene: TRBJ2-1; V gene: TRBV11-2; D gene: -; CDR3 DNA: TGTGCCAGCAGCTCCCGGACAGCACGTTTTCTCAATGAGCAGTTCTTC; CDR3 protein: CASSSRTARFLNEQFF
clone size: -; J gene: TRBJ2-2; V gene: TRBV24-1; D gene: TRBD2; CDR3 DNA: TGTGCCACCAGTGATTTGGGGAGCCTAGCGGGAGAGACCGGGGAGCTGTTTTTT; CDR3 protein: CATSDLGSLAGETGELFF
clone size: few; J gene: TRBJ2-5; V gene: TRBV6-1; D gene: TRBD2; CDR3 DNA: TGTGCCAGCACACGGGCTAGCGGGGTTTCAGAGACCCAGTACTTC; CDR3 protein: CASTRASGVSETQYF
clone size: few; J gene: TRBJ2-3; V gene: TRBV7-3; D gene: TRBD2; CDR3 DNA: TGTGCCAGCAGCCGCCGGGGAGGGGATACGCAGTATTTT; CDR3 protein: CASSRRGGDTQYF
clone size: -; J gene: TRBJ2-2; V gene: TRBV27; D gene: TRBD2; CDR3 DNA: TGTGCCAGCAGCCCCTTGGGGGCTAGCGGGAGGTCCGGGGAGCTGTTTTTT; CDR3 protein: CASSPLGASGRSGELFF
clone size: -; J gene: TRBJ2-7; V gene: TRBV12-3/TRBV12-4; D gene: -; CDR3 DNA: TGTGCCAGCAGTTTAGGGCCCCCCTACGAGCAGTACTTC; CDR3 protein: CASSLGPPYEQYF
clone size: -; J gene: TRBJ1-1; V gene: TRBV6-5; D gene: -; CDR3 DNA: TGTGCCAGCAGTTACTTCCCGACAGCAGTAAACACTGAAGCTTTCTTT; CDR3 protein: CASSYFPTAVNTEAFF
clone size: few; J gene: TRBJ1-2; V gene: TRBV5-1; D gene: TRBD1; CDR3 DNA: TGCGCCAGCAGCTACGGACAGGGCGACTATGGCTACACCTTC; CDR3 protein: CASSYGQGDYGYTF
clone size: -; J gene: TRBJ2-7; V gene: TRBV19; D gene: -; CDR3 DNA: TGTGCCAGTAGTGTTCCGCTAGCGACCTTGGTTGAGCAGTACTTC; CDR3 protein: CASSVPLATLVEQYF
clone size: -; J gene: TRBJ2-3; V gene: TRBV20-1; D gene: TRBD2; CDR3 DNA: TGCAGTGCTAGAGATACTAGCGGGATTATAGATACGCAGTATTTT; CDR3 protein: CSARDTSGIIDTQYF
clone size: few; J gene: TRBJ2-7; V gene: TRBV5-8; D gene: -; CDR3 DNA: TGTGCCAGCAGCGAAGACTACGAGCAGTACTTC; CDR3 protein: CASSEDYEQYF
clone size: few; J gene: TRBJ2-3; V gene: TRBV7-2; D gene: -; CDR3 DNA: TGTGCCAGCAGTCAAAGACTCCACACAGATACGCAGTATTTT; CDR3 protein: CASSQRLHTDTQYF
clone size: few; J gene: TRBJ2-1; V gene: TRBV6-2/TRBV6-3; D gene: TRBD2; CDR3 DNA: TGTGCCAGCGGACTAGCGGGATTCTTC; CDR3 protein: CASGLAGFF
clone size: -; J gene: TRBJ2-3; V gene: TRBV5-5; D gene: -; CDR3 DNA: TGTGCCAGCAGCTGGGGGGACAGCAGAGGCTCAGATACGCAGTATTTT; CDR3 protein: CASSWGDSRGSDTQYF
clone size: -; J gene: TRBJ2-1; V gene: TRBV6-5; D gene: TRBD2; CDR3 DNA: TGTGCCAGCAGTTACGCTAGCGGGAGACCATACAATGAGCAGTTCTTC; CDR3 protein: CASSYASGRPYNEQFF
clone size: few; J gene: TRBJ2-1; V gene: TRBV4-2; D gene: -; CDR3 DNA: TGTGCCAGCAGCCCAGAAACCGTACGAGAGCAGTTCTTC; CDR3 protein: CASSPETVREQFF
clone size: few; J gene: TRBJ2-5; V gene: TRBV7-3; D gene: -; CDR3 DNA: TGTGCCAGCAGCTCGGGGACCTTAGAGACCCAGTACTTC; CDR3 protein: CASSSGTLETQYF
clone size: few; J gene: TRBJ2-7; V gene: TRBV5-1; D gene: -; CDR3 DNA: TGCGCCAGCAGCTTGGACTCCACCCGTCGGTACTTC; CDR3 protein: CASSLDSTRRYF
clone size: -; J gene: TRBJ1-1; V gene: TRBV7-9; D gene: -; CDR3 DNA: TGTGCCAGCAGCTTAGCCGGCACTTTGGTGGAAGCTTTCTTT; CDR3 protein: CASSLAGTLVEAFF
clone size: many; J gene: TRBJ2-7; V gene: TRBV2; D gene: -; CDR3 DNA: TGTGCCAGCAGGGACGGGCCCTCCTACGAGCAGTACTTC; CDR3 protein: CASRDGPSYEQYF
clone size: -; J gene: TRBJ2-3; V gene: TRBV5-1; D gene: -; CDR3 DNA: TGCGCCAGCAGCTTGGAAGACAGTTATAAAGGGGATACGCAGTATTTT; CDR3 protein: CASSLEDSYKGDTQYF
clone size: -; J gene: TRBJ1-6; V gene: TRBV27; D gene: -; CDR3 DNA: TGTGCCAGCAGTTTCACGAGAAGCTCCTATAATTCACCCCTCCACTTT; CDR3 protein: CASSFTRSSYNSPLHF
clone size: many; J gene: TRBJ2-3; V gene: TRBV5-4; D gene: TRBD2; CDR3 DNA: TGTGCCAGCAGCTTGGAGACTAGCGGGATCGCAGATACGCAGTATTTT; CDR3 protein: CASSLETSGIADTQYF
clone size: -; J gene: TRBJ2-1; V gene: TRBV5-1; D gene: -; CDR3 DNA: TGCGCCAGCAGCTTTGGCGGGGGCCCTGTCTCGGATGAGCAGTTCTTC; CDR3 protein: CASSFGGGPVSDEQFF
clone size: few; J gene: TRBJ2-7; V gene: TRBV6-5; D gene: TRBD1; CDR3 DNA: TGTGCCAGCAGTTACTCCCCGGCGGGGACAGGATACTTC; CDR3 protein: CASSYSPAGTGYF
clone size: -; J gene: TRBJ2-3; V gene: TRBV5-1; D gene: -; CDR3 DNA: TGCGCCAGCAGCTTGGACCCGGGGTCTAGCACAGATACGCAGTATTTT; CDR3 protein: CASSLDPGSSTDTQYF
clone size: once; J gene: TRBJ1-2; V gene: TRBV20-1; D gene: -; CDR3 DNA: TGCAGTGCTAGAGATGCGGAGACGGCCTATGGCTACACCTTC; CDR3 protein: CSARDAETAYGYTF
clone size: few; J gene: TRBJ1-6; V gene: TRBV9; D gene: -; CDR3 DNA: TGTGCCAGCAGCGTAAGAGTTGGGAATTCACCCCTCCACTTT; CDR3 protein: CASSVRVGNSPLHF
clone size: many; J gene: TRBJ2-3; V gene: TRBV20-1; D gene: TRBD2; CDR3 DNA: TGCAGTGCTAGAGTACTAGCGGGAATCAGGGAAAGGGATACGCAGTATTTT; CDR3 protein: CSARVLAGIRERDTQYF
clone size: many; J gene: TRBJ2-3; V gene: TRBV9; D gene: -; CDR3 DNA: TGTGCCAGCAGCCCTCGACAGGCCTCTAGCACAGATACGCAGTATTTT; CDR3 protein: CASSPRQASSTDTQYF
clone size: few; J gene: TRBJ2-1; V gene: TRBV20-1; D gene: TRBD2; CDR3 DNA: TGCAGTGCTCGCGACCCCCAACGGACTAGCGGGATTAATGAGCAGTTCTTC; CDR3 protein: CSARDPQRTSGINEQFF
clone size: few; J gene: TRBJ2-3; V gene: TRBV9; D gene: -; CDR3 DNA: TGTGCCAGCAGCGTAGAGGGGGGCCAATTGTACACAGATACGCAGTATTTT; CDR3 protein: CASSVEGGQLYTDTQYF
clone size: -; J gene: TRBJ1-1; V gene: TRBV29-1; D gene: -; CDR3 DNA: TGCAGCGTTGACGCGGGAAATGAAGCTTTCTTT; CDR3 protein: CSVDAGNEAFF
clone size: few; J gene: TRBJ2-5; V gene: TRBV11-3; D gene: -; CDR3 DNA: TGTGCCAGCAGCCCCCGGGACTCTTTACCCACAAGGGCCCAGTACTTC; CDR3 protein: CASSPRDSLPTRAQYF
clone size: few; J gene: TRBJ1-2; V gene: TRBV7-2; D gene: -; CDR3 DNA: TGTGCCAGCAGCTTAGTCAGGGACGCTAACTATGGCTACACCTTC; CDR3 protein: CASSLVRDANYGYTF
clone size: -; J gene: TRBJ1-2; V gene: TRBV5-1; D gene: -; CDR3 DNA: TGCGCCAGCAGCTTGGTTGACAGCGGCTACACCTTC; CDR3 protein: CASSLVDSGYTF
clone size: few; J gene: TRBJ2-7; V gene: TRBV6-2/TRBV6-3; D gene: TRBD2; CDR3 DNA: TGTGCCAGCAGTTACCCCACTAGCGGGGTGCGGGACGAGCAGTACTTC; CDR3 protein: CASSYPTSGVRDEQYF
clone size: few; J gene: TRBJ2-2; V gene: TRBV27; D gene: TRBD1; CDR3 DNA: TGTGCCAGCAGCCCCCGGGACAGGGTCACCGGGGAGCTGTTTTTT; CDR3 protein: CASSPRDRVTGELFF
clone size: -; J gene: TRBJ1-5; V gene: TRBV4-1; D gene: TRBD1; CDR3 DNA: TGCGCCAGCAGCCGGCTCGTAGACAGGGAGAAAGGGACCAATCAGCCCCAGCATTTT; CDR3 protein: CASSRLVDREKGTNQPQHF
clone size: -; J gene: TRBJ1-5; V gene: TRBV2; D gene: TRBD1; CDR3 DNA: TGTGCCAGCTCAGGGGGCTATAATCAGCCCCAGCATTTT; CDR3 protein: CASSGGYNQPQHF
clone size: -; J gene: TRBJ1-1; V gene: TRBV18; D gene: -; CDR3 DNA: TGTGCCAGCTCATCTCAGAGGGAGAACACTGAAGCTTTCTTT; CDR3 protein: CASSSQRENTEAFF
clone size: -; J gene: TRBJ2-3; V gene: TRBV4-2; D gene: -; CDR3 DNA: TGTGCCAGCAGCCAAGACCTAGGGAAGCGAGTCGGCACAGATACGCAGTATTTT; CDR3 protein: CASSQDLGKRVGTDTQYF
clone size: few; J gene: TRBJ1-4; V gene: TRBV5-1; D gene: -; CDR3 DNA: TGCGCCAGCAGCCTTGGCGTAGGAAGTAATGAAAAACTGTTTTTT; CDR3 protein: CASSLGVGSNEKLFF
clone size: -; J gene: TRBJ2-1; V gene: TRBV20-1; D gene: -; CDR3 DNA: TGCAGTGCTGGATCTAGCTGGAATGAGCAGTTCTTC; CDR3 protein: CSAGSSWNEQFF
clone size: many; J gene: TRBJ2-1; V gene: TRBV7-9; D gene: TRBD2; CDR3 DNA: TGTGCCAGCAGCTTAGCGACTTGGCGGGAGGTCGATGAGCAGTTCTTC; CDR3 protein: CASSLATWREVDEQFF
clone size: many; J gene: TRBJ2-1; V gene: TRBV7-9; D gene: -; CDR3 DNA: TGTGCCAGCAGCTTAGGGGATGAGCAGTTCTTC; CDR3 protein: CASSLGDEQFF
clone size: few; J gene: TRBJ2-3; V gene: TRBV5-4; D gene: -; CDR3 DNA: TGTGCCAGCAGCTCCCGGGTTGATACTCCAGATACGCAGTATTTT; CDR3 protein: CASSSRVDTPDTQYF
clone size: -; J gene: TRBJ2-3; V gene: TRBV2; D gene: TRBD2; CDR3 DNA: TGTGCCAGCAGCGAATCTAGCGGAAGCACAGATACGCAGTATTTT; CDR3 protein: CASSESSGSTDTQYF
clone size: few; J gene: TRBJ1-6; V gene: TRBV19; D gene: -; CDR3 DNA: TGTGCCAGTAGCCACAGGGATTTATCACCCCTCCACTTT; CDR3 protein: CASSHRDLSPLHF
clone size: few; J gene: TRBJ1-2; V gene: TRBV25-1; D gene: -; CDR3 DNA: TGTGCCAGCAGTGTCTCAGGGCAACTTAACTATGGCTACACCTTC; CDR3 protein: CASSVSGQLNYGYTF
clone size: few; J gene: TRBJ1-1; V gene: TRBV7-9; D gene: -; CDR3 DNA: TGTGCCAGCAGCCGGTGGAACACTGAAGCTTTCTTT; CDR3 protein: CASSRWNTEAFF
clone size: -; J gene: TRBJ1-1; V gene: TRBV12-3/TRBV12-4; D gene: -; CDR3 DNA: TGTGCCAGCAGTCCCGTCTCCCTTGGGACTGAAGCTTTCTTT; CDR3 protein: CASSPVSLGTEAFF
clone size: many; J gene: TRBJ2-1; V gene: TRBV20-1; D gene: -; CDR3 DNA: TGCAGTGCTAAAGGACTTCTCAACAATGAGCAGTTCTTC; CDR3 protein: CSAKGLLNNEQFF